This T cell receptor beta chain is drawn from a study of T cell responses to AZD1222 COVID-19 vaccine. In regard to this clone: The antigen remains unidentified.

Produced via immunoSEQ multiplex PCR; TCRdb's table is partial and in-frame only. The table lists about 180,000 clones, 88% of them singletons. V lost 2 bases, J lost 4 bases, and 14 bases lay in between. Germline CDR1 MDHEN, CDR2 SYDVKM. The CDR3 has 15 residues. Findings of the study overall: At study baseline, merely roughly 6 AZD1222 recipients were seropositive. Donors were mostly white British, more females; clonal diversity possibly underestimated.

The source was peripheral blood, collected 28 days after the second AZD1222 dose. This chain links TRBV28 with TRBJ1-2, with D uncertain. This sequence was found in an adult who received the AZD1222 COVID-19 vaccine. DNA for the CDR3: TGTGCCAGCAGTTTAAAGGACTCTGAGGCCTATGGCTACACCTTC. Translating it yields CASSLKDSEAYGYTF.